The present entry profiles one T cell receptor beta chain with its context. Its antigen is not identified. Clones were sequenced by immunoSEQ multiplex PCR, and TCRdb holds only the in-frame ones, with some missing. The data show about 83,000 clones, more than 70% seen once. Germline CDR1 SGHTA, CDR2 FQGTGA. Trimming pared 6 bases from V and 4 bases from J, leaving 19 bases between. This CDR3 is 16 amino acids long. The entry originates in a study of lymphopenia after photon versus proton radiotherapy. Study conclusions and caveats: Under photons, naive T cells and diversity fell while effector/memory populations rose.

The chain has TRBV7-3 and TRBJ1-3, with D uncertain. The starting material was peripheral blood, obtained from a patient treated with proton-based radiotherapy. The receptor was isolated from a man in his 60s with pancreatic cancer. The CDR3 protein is CASSSNREQLGNTIYF. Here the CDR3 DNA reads TGTGCCAGCAGTTCAAACCGGGAGCAATTAGGAAACACCATATATTTT. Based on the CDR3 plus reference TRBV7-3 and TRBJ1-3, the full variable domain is GAGVSQTPSNKVTEKGKYVELRCDPISGHTALYWYRQSLGQGPEFLIYFQGTGAADDSGLPNDRFFAVRPEGSVSTLKIQRTERGDSAVYLCASSSNREQLGNTIYFGEGSWLTVV.